This is a list of T cell receptor beta chains from one sample in a study of chemoradiotherapy in HPV16-positive cancers. Assay used: immunoSEQ multiplex PCR; TCRdb lists only in-frame clones, some missing. The sample lists 20,000 or so clones; around 85% were seen once. This specimen consisted of blood, obtained from a patient who underwent chemoradiotherapy. Source of these receptors: a human donor with HPV-associated anogenital cancer. CDR3s include the opening cysteine and the closing phenylalanine or tryptophan. The D gene is left open where the match is weak. Part of the rows lack a size; the others show once, few, many or a class for expanded clones.

>TRBJ2-3|TRBV7-6|once|20|TRBD2
CASSQYTSGRARGGTDTQYF
TGTGCCAGCAGCCAGTATACTAGCGGGAGGGCCAGGGGTGGCACAGATACGCAGTATTTT
>TRBJ1-3|TRBV30|.|13|TRBD1
CAWTQGNGNTIYF
TGTGCCTGGACACAGGGGAACGGAAACACCATATATTTT
>TRBJ2-1|TRBV7-3|.|15|TRBD2
CASSFGLAVYNEQFF
TGTGCCAGCAGCTTCGGACTAGCGGTATACAATGAGCAGTTCTTC
>TRBJ2-7|TRBV12-5|.|15|TRBD1
CASGLVGTGNHEQYF
TGTGCTAGTGGTTTGGTAGGGACAGGGAACCACGAGCAGTACTTC
>TRBJ1-2|TRBV6-5|few|13|.
CASRPSTLYGYTF
TGTGCCAGCAGACCCTCCACCTTATATGGCTACACCTTC
>TRBJ2-2|TRBV6-6|.|15|.
CASSRTGANTGELFF
TGTGCCAGCAGTAGGACGGGCGCGAACACCGGGGAGCTGTTTTTT
>TRBJ2-5|TRBV18|.|12|.
CASSPVAGTQYF
TGTGCCAGCTCACCCGTCGCTGGGACCCAGTACTTC
>TRBJ2-1|TRBV7-9|.|16|.
CASSLAASWAYNEQFF
TGTGCCAGCAGCTTAGCCGCTAGCTGGGCCTACAATGAGCAGTTCTTC
>TRBJ2-3|TRBV7-2|.|16|.
CASSLGGRGRTDTQYF
TGTGCCAGCAGCTTAGGGGGAAGGGGGAGGACAGATACGCAGTATTTT
>TRBJ2-3|TRBV11-2|.|13|.
CASSLDQRRAQYF
TGTGCCAGCAGCTTAGATCAACGGCGGGCGCAGTATTTT
>TRBJ2-5|TRBV5-1|few|18|TRBD2
CASSLEGLAGALQETQYF
TGCGCCAGCAGCTTGGAAGGACTAGCGGGGGCCCTCCAAGAGACCCAGTACTTC
>TRBJ1-2|TRBV7-9|.|13|.
CASSATEANGYTF
TGTGCCAGCAGCGCCACTGAGGCGAATGGCTACACCTTC
>TRBJ1-2|TRBV19|.|16|TRBD1
CASTDRGRSGGYGYTF
TGTGCCAGTACTGACAGGGGGCGTTCTGGCGGCTATGGCTACACCTTC
>TRBJ2-7|TRBV29-1|.|15|TRBD1
CSVEENDRGSYEQYF
TGCAGCGTTGAAGAAAATGACAGGGGTTCCTACGAGCAGTACTTC
>TRBJ2-7|TRBV7-8|.|14|.
CASSWAGPSYEQYF
TGTGCCAGCAGCTGGGCCGGGCCATCCTACGAGCAGTACTTC
>TRBJ1-5|TRBV6-5|.|13|.
CASRVSVNQPQHF
TGTGCCAGCAGGGTATCAGTTAATCAGCCCCAGCATTTT
>TRBJ2-7|TRBV12-5|.|11|.
CASGLGDEQYF
TGTGCTAGTGGCCTGGGGGACGAGCAGTACTTC
>TRBJ2-7|TRBV18|.|11|.
CASSQGVGQYF
TGTGCCAGCTCACAGGGAGTCGGGCAGTACTTC
>TRBJ2-2|TRBV19|once|14|.
CASSNPGVTGELFF
TGTGCCAGTAGTAACCCAGGGGTCACCGGGGAGCTGTTTTTT
>TRBJ2-4|TRBV4-1|.|19|TRBD2
CASSQDLGSGARAKNIQYF
TGCGCCAGCAGCCAAGATCTGGGTAGCGGGGCTAGAGCCAAAAACATTCAGTACTTC
>TRBJ2-3|TRBV6-4|few|13|.
CASSPKETDTQYF
TGTGCCAGCAGCCCCAAAGAGACAGATACGCAGTATTTT
>TRBJ2-2|TRBV11-2|.|16|TRBD2
CASSFRGGLHTGELFF
TGTGCCAGCAGCTTCCGCGGGGGGCTGCACACCGGGGAGCTGTTTTTT
>TRBJ1-4|TRBV4-3|.|15|TRBD1
CASSGTGQGNEKLFF
TGCGCCAGCAGCGGAACGGGACAGGGTAATGAAAAACTGTTTTTT
>TRBJ1-6|TRBV27|.|14|.
CASSLPTGNSPLHF
TGTGCCAGCAGTTTACCGACGGGGAATTCACCCCTCCACTTT
>TRBJ2-3|TRBV7-9|.|14|.
CASSEEDGVLTQYF
TGTGCCAGCAGCGAAGAGGACGGGGTCCTTACGCAGTATTTT
>TRBJ2-5|TRBV7-4|once|15|TRBD2
CASRPRGTRKETQYF
TGTGCCAGCAGACCAAGGGGGACTAGGAAAGAGACCCAGTACTTC
>TRBJ1-5|TRBV21-1|.|17|.
CASSKDMAGYSNQPQHF
TGTGCCAGCAGCAAAGATATGGCGGGATATAGCAATCAGCCCCAGCATTTT
>TRBJ1-5|TRBV7-8|.|15|.
CASSLALASNQPQHF
TGTGCCAGCAGCTTAGCGTTGGCTAGCAATCAGCCCCAGCATTTT
>TRBJ1-5|TRBV5-4|once|19|TRBD1
CASSLGIGGTGVHNQPQHF
TGTGCCAGCAGCTTGGGGATCGGAGGGACAGGGGTCCACAATCAGCCCCAGCATTTT
>TRBJ1-4|TRBV15|.|15|TRBD1
CATSPMTGGGEKLFF
TGTGCCACCAGCCCGATGACAGGGGGTGGTGAAAAACTGTTTTTT
>TRBJ2-3|TRBV19|.|14|.
CASTPWGSTDTQYF
TGTGCCAGTACCCCGTGGGGAAGCACAGATACGCAGTATTTT
>TRBJ1-5|TRBV5-4|.|16|.
CASSLFTGRMNQPQHF
TGTGCCAGCAGCTTGTTTACAGGGCGGATGAATCAGCCCCAGCATTTT
>TRBJ1-6|TRBV18|.|16|.
CASSSGGPEVGSPLHF
TGTGCCAGCTCATCCGGGGGGCCCGAGGTGGGATCACCCCTCCACTTT
>TRBJ2-1|TRBV4-1|.|16|TRBD2
CASSQDRTSGSYEQFF
TGCGCCAGCAGCCAAGATCGAACTAGCGGGAGCTATGAGCAGTTCTTC
>TRBJ2-4|TRBV30|.|16|TRBD1
CAWSPGQYLAKNIQYF
TGTGCCTGGAGTCCGGGACAGTACCTAGCCAAAAACATTCAGTACTTC
>TRBJ2-3|TRBV5-4|.|18|TRBD2
CASSINTGTMVSTDTQYF
TGTGCCAGCAGCATCAATACCGGGACTATGGTTAGCACAGATACGCAGTATTTT
>TRBJ1-5|TRBV5-6|.|15|.
CASSLGLSAVQPQHF
TGTGCCAGCAGCTTGGGGCTTTCAGCGGTCCAGCCCCAGCATTTT
>TRBJ2-7|TRBV5-1|few|14|TRBD1
CASSIDRDRYEQYF
TGCGCCAGCAGCATCGACAGGGATCGCTACGAGCAGTACTTC